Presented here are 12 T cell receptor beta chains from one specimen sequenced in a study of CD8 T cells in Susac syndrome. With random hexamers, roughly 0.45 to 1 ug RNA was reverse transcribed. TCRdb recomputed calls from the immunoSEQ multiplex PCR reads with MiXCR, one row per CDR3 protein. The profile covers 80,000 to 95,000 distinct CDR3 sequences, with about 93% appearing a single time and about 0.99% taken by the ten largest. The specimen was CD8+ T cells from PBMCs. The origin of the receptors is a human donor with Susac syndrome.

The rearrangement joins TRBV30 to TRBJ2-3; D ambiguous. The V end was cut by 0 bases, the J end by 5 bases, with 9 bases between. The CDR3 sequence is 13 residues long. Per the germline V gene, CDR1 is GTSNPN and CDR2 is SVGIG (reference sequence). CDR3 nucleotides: TGTGCCTGGAGTGTACTGGGCATAGATACGCAGTATTTT. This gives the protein CAWSVLGIDTQYF.

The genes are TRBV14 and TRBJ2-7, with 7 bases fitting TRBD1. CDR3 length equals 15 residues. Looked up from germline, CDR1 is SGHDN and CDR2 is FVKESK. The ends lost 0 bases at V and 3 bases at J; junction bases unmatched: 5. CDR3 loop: CASSQESRGNYEQYF. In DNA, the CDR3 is TGTGCCAGCAGCCAAGAATCCAGGGGGAACTACGAGCAGTACTTC.

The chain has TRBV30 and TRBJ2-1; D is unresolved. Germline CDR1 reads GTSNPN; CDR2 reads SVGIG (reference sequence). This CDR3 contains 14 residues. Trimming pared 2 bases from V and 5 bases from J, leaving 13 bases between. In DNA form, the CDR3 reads TGTGCCTGGAGTCTGGCATACATAGACAATGAGCAGTTCTTC. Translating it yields CAWSLAYIDNEQFF.

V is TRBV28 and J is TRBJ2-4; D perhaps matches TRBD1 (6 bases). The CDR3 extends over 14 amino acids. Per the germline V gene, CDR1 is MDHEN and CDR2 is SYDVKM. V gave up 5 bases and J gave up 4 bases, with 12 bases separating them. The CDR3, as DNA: TGTGCCAGCAGTCCAACGGACAGTAAAAACATTCAGTACTTC. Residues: CASSPTDSKNIQYF.

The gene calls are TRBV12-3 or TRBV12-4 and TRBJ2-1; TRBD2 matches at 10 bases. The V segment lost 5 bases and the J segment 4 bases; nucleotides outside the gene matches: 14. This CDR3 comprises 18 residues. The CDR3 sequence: CASSLLAGKEGHYNEQFF. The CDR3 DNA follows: TGTGCCAGCAGTCTACTAGCGGGGAAAGAGGGCCATTACAATGAGCAGTTCTTC.

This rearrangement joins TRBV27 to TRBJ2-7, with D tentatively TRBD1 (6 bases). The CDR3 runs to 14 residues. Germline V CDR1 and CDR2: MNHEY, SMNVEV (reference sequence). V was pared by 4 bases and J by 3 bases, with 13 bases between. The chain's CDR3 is CASSWGRGGYEQYF. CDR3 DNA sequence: TGTGCCAGCAGTTGGGGAAGAGGGGGCTACGAGCAGTACTTC.

The CDR3 region is CASSYGTGGTGNTIYF. In DNA form, the CDR3 reads TGTGCCAGCAGTTACGGAACAGGGGGAACTGGAAACACCATATATTTT. This sequence joins TRBV6-5 and TRBJ1-3; 8 nucleotides line up with TRBD1. CDR3 size: 16 residues. J gave up 2 bases and V 2 bases, and 5 bases lay outside the gene matches. Germline V gene sequence: CDR1 MNHEY, CDR2 SVGAGI.

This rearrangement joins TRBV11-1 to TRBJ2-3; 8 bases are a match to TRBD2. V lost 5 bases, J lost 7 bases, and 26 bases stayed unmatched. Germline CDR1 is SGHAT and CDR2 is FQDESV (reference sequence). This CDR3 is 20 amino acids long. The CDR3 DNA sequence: TGTGCCAGCAGCCTTAGGGGACTAGGGGGTTCCCCTCGACGAGAAAATACGCAGTATTTT. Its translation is CASSLRGLGGSPRRENTQYF.

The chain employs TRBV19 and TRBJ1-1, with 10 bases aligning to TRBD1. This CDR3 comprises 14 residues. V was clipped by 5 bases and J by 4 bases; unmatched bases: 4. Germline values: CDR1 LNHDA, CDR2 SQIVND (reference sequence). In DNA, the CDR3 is TGTGCCAGTAGTGCCGGGACAGGGGTCACTGAAGCTTTCTTT. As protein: CASSAGTGVTEAFF.

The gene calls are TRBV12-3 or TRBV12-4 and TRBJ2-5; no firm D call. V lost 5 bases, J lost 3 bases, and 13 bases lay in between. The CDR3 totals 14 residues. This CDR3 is CASSLTGFKETQYF. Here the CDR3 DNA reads TGTGCCAGCAGTCTGACTGGTTTTAAAGAGACCCAGTACTTC.

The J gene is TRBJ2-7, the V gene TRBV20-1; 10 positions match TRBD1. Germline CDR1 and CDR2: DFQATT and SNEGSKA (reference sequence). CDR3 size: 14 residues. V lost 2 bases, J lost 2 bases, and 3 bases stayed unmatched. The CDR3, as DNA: TGCAGTGCTAGACACGGGACAGGGGCCTACGAGCAGTACTTC. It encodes CSARHGTGAYEQYF.

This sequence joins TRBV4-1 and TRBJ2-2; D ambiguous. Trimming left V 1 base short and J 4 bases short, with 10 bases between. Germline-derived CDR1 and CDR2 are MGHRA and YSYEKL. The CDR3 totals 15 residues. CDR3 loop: CASSQGITSTGELFF. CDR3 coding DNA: TGCGCCAGCAGCCAAGGAATAACTTCCACCGGGGAGCTGTTTTTT.